A selection of T cell receptor beta chains follows, all from one sample in a study of blood T cell repertoires in COVID-19. Using immunoSEQ multiplex PCR, the repertoire was profiled, and TCRdb retains in-frame clones only, with some absent. The profile covers 240,000 or so clones, with about 79% appearing a single time and roughly 10% taken by the ten largest. Sequencing input: peripheral blood. The source is a woman of 80 years or more with acute or convalescent COVID-19. Both conserved end residues are part of each CDR3. The D gene is left open where the match is weak. Some rows have no size entry. The others give once, few or many, or a class for an expanded clone.

J: TRBJ1-6
D: TRBD1
V: TRBV6-5
size: .
CDR3: CATLMGQGLNSPLHF
DNA: TGTGCCACCCTTATGGGACAGGGGCTTAATTCACCCCTCCACTTT

J: TRBJ1-1
D: .
V: TRBV5-1
size: .
CDR3: CASSFAPQSNTEAFF
DNA: TGCGCCAGCAGCTTCGCCCCACAGAGCAACACTGAAGCTTTCTTT

J: TRBJ2-1
D: TRBD1
V: TRBV5-5
size: .
CDR3: CASSPRQGFPSYNEQFF
DNA: TGTGCCAGCAGCCCACGACAGGGTTTCCCCTCCTACAATGAGCAGTTCTTC

J: TRBJ1-1
D: .
V: TRBV7-9
size: .
CDR3: CASSLEAVRGTEAFF
DNA: TGTGCCAGCAGCTTAGAAGCTGTCAGGGGAACTGAAGCTTTCTTT

J: TRBJ1-5
D: TRBD1
V: TRBV2
size: .
CDR3: CASSVQGLGNQPQHF
DNA: TGTGCCAGCAGTGTACAGGGGCTAGGCAATCAGCCCCAGCATTTT

J: TRBJ2-3
D: .
V: TRBV5-1
size: .
CDR3: CASIPTGGTDTQYF
DNA: TGCGCCAGCATCCCGACCGGGGGCACAGATACGCAGTATTTT

J: TRBJ1-4
D: .
V: TRBV7-9
size: .
CDR3: CASSLRGSGEKLFF
DNA: TGTGCCAGCAGCTTAAGAGGGAGCGGTGAAAAACTGTTTTTT

J: TRBJ2-2
D: TRBD1
V: TRBV9
size: .
CDR3: CASSPRLGQGTGELFF
DNA: TGTGCCAGCAGCCCACGTCTAGGACAGGGGACCGGGGAGCTGTTTTTT

J: TRBJ2-2
D: TRBD1
V: TRBV24-1
size: .
CDR3: CATTGQGASGELFF
DNA: TGTGCCACCACTGGACAGGGGGCGTCGGGGGAGCTGTTTTTT

J: TRBJ1-4
D: .
V: TRBV11-2
size: .
CDR3: CASSLSTGEKLFF
DNA: TGTGCCAGCAGCTTATCCACAGGGGAAAAACTGTTTTTT

J: TRBJ1-1
D: .
V: TRBV7-9
size: once
CDR3: CASSPTGITEAFF
DNA: TGTGCCAGCAGCCCTACAGGGATCACTGAAGCTTTCTTT

J: TRBJ2-5
D: TRBD1
V: TRBV25-1
size: .
CDR3: CASSYAGTGKETQYF
DNA: TGTGCCAGCAGTTACGCCGGGACAGGGAAGGAGACCCAGTACTTC

J: TRBJ1-6
D: .
V: TRBV2
size: .
CDR3: CATRVGYNSPLHF
DNA: TGTGCCACCAGGGTCGGCTATAATTCACCCCTCCACTTT

J: TRBJ1-5
D: .
V: TRBV3-1/TRBV3-2
size: .
CDR3: CASSQAQGGSLNQPQHF
DNA: TGTGCCAGCAGCCAGGCCCAGGGAGGGTCCCTAAATCAGCCCCAGCATTTT

J: TRBJ2-1
D: .
V: TRBV28
size: .
CDR3: CASSLWSRSYNEQFF
DNA: TGTGCCAGCAGTTTATGGTCTAGGTCCTACAATGAGCAGTTCTTC

J: TRBJ1-5
D: .
V: TRBV7-3
size: .
CDR3: CASSLTRQGTKPSNQPQHF
DNA: TGTGCCAGCAGCTTAACAAGGCAGGGGACGAAACCTAGCAATCAGCCCCAGCATTTT

J: TRBJ1-6
D: .
V: TRBV3-1/TRBV3-2
size: .
CDR3: CASSQDPRLRPLHF
DNA: TGTGCCAGCAGCCAAGATCCCCGCCTCCGGCCCCTCCACTTT

J: TRBJ1-2
D: TRBD1
V: TRBV10-3
size: .
CDR3: CAISAQDRSNYGYTF
DNA: TGTGCCATCAGTGCCCAGGACAGGTCTAACTATGGCTACACCTTC

J: TRBJ2-1
D: TRBD2
V: TRBV11-2
size: .
CDR3: CASSLGTSGGYNEQFF
DNA: TGTGCCAGCAGCTTAGGGACTAGCGGGGGGTACAATGAGCAGTTCTTC

J: TRBJ2-1
D: TRBD1
V: TRBV7-3
size: .
CDR3: CASSLSTGTGANEQFF
DNA: TGTGCCAGCAGCTTAAGCACCGGGACAGGGGCCAATGAGCAGTTCTTC

J: TRBJ2-3
D: .
V: TRBV20-1
size: .
CDR3: CSASQGSDTQYF
DNA: TGCAGTGCTAGTCAGGGGTCAGATACGCAGTATTTT

J: TRBJ2-5
D: TRBD2
V: TRBV5-1
size: .
CDR3: CASSLGLGPSGGPQETQYF
DNA: TGCGCCAGCAGCTTGGGGCTAGGTCCTAGCGGGGGGCCCCAAGAGACCCAGTACTTC

J: TRBJ1-4
D: TRBD1
V: TRBV7-9
size: .
CDR3: CASSDRDRAEKLFF
DNA: TGTGCCAGCAGCGACCGGGACAGGGCTGAAAAACTGTTTTTT

J: TRBJ1-2
D: TRBD1
V: TRBV7-9
size: few
CDR3: CASSSPPGQATNYGYTF
DNA: TGTGCCAGCAGCTCCCCACCCGGACAGGCGACAAACTATGGCTACACCTTC

J: TRBJ1-5
D: .
V: TRBV28
size: .
CDR3: CASSPPETGTNQPQHF
DNA: TGTGCCAGCAGTCCCCCTGAAACAGGGACCAATCAGCCCCAGCATTTT

J: TRBJ2-1
D: TRBD1
V: TRBV19
size: .
CDR3: CASDRGKSTEQFF
DNA: TGTGCCAGTGACAGGGGGAAGTCGACGGAGCAGTTCTTC

J: TRBJ1-6
D: .
V: TRBV12-3/TRBV12-4
size: .
CDR3: CASSFPGRSPLHF
DNA: TGTGCCAGCAGTTTCCCCGGGAGGTCACCCCTCCACTTT

J: TRBJ2-7
D: .
V: TRBV3-1/TRBV3-2
size: .
CDR3: CASSPGHTGYEQYF
DNA: TGTGCCAGCAGCCCCGGACATACAGGCTACGAGCAGTACTTC

J: TRBJ1-4
D: TRBD1
V: TRBV24-1
size: .
CDR3: CATSESDRVGEKLFF
DNA: TGTGCCACCAGTGAATCGGACAGGGTCGGTGAAAAACTGTTTTTT

J: TRBJ1-1
D: .
V: TRBV7-6
size: .
CDR3: CASSPIGGLATEAFF
DNA: TGTGCCAGCAGCCCCATTGGAGGGCTGGCCACTGAAGCTTTCTTT